One sample yielded the 22 T cell receptor beta chains listed below, sequenced in a study of blood T cell repertoires in COVID-19. TCRdb keeps only in-frame clones here, not all; method: immunoSEQ multiplex PCR. The table has hundreds of thousands of clones, approximately 90% seen once. Material for sequencing was peripheral blood. Every receptor here comes from a woman under 40 with active or convalescent COVID-19.

The gene calls are TRBV6-4 and TRBJ2-1; possibly TRBD2 for D (5 bases). The V and J ends lost 7 bases and 1 base respectively, with 17 bases between them. CDR1 and CDR2 (germline): MRHNA, SNTAGT. The CDR3 totals 16 residues. Written as DNA, the CDR3 is TGTGCCAGCACTCTGAAGCGGACCACATCCTACAATGAGCAGTTCTTC. The encoded protein is CASTLKRTTSYNEQFF.

The chain combines TRBV18 with TRBJ1-6, with 11 bases identical to TRBD1. Germline V CDR1 and CDR2: KGHSH, LQKENI. The J segment lost 7 bases and the V segment lost 9 bases, leaving 17 bases of the junction unmatched. The CDR3 runs to 18 residues. CDR3 in DNA: TGTGCCAGTGCTAAGCTTCGGACAGGGGGCGCGGAGAATTCACCCCTCCACTTT. It yields the protein CASAKLRTGGAENSPLHF.

This chain joins TRBV21-1 and TRBJ2-3; the table assigns TRBD2, which was not confirmed against the DNA. TRBV21-1 is annotated as a pseudogene. CDR3 length equals 14 residues. The DNA for the CDR3 is TGTGCCAGCAGCTACCTGCGTAGCACAGATACGCAGTATTTT. Translating gives CASSYLRSTDTQYF.

This clone was observed once. The J gene is TRBJ1-1, the V gene TRBV19; TRBD1 matches 12 bases. CDR1 and CDR2 (germline): LNHDA, SQIVND (reference sequence). V was pared by 6 bases and J by 3 bases, with 11 bases of the junction left unmatched. The length of the CDR3 is 17 residues. In nucleotides, the CDR3 is TGTGCCAGTAGCCCAGGGACAGGGGGCGCCCCGGACACTGAAGCTTTCTTT. It codes for CASSPGTGGAPDTEAFF.

This clone was seen at least ten times. The chain employs TRBV5-4 and TRBJ2-7, with 11 nucleotides matching TRBD1. The CDR3 consists of 14 residues. Germline V gives CDR1 SGHNT, CDR2 YYREEE (reference sequence). V lost 4 bases and J lost 2; bases outside the gene matches: 2. The CDR3 nucleotides read TGTGCCAGCAGCGGACAGGGGGCCACCTACGAGCAGTACTTC. Protein sequence: CASSGQGATYEQYF.

This clone was seen once. The rearrangement uses TRBV5-8 and TRBJ1-1, with D possibly TRBD1 on 5 matching bases. V lost 0 bases and J lost 0, with 12 bases in between. Germline values: CDR1 SGHTS, CDR2 YDEGEE. CDR3 length: 16 residues. For the CDR3, the DNA is TGTGCCAGCAGCTTGGCCGGGGGGTACTTGAACACTGAAGCTTTCTTT. Amino acid sequence: CASSLAGGYLNTEAFF.

The chain links TRBV4-1 to TRBJ2-2; 7 bases line up with TRBD1. Trimming at V came to 3 bases and at J to 0 bases, leaving 4 bases not matched to a gene. Germline lookup yields CDR1 MGHRA and CDR2 YSYEKL. This CDR3 has 16 residues. CDR3 nucleotide sequence: TGCGCCAGCAGCCACGTGACAGGGCCGAACACCGGGGAGCTGTTTTTT. Translation gives CASSHVTGPNTGELFF.

The chain employs TRBV24-1 and TRBJ2-7, with TRBD1 identical over 7 bases. This CDR3 region has 15 residues. Germline V gives CDR1 KGHDR, CDR2 SFDVKD. V lost 1 base, J lost 3 bases, and 5 bases stayed unmatched. The CDR3 DNA is TGTGCCACCAGTGATTTAGTGGACAGGTTCTACGAGCAGTACTTC. It specifies CATSDLVDRFYEQYF.

The V call is TRBV6-1, the J call TRBJ2-5; D perhaps matches TRBD2 (6 bases). The length of the CDR3 is 16 residues. V was cut by 2 bases and J by 5 bases, with 18 bases left in between. Germline values: CDR1 MNHNS, CDR2 SASEGT. The CDR3 here is CASSEPRELDMETQYF. DNA of the CDR3: TGTGCCAGCAGTGAACCCCGGGAGTTGGATATGGAGACCCAGTACTTC.

The chain recombines TRBV30 with TRBJ1-3; no definite D call. The CDR3 is made up of 14 amino acids. In germline, CDR1 is GTSNPN, CDR2 SVGIG (reference sequence). Trimming cost V 4 bases and J 0 bases, with 10 bases left between them. The chain's CDR3 is CAWTPVYSGNTIYF. Written as DNA, the CDR3 is TGTGCCTGGACTCCAGTTTACTCTGGAAACACCATATATTTT.

The chain employs TRBV4-2 and TRBJ2-3, with 9 nucleotides matching TRBD1. Germline values: CDR1 LGHNA, CDR2 YNFKEQ. Losses at the gene ends were 4 bases for V and 2 bases for J; bases not matched to a gene: 10. The CDR3 length is 17 residues. CDR3: CASSLRVGTGSTDTQYF. In DNA form, the CDR3 reads TGTGCCAGCAGCCTTCGTGTGGGGACAGGGTCCACAGATACGCAGTATTTT.

The rearrangement uses TRBV6-5 and TRBJ1-4; D ambiguous. Per the germline V gene, CDR1 is MNHEY and CDR2 is SVGAGI. This CDR3 comprises 13 residues. The V gene lost 8 bases and the J gene lost 0 bases, with 7 bases spanning the gap. The CDR3 sequence: CASLSATNEKLFF. In DNA, the CDR3 is TGTGCCAGCCTCTCTGCAACTAATGAAAAACTGTTTTTT.

CDR3 protein: CASSILPGQGKEKLFF. The CDR3 nucleotides read TGTGCCAGTAGTATTCTACCGGGACAGGGTAAGGAAAAACTGTTTTTT. The chain has TRBV19 and TRBJ1-4; TRBD1 matches 9 bases. The CDR3 covers 16 residues. Unmatched junction bases numbered 10, after V lost 3 bases and J lost 8 bases. The germline V gene has CDR1 LNHDA and CDR2 SQIVND (reference sequence).

This clone has just one count. In DNA, the CDR3 is TGTGCCAGCAGTGAAGTGGAAGGAGTGGATTATGGCTACACCTTC. It yields the protein CASSEVEGVDYGYTF. The J gene is TRBJ1-2, the V gene TRBV6-1, with D hard to call. The ends were cut back, 1 base at V and 5 bases at J, with 14 bases in the middle. The CDR3 has 15 residues. Per the germline V gene, CDR1 is MNHNS and CDR2 is SASEGT.

This chain connects TRBV6-5 to TRBJ1-6, with TRBD1 as a possible D gene (6 bases). CDR1 and CDR2 (germline): MNHEY, SVGAGI. The CDR3 loop spans 14 amino acids. Trimming took 4 bases from V and 8 from J, leaving 12 bases between them. CDR3 in DNA: TGTGCCAGCAGTTTAACAGGGAGGGATTCACCCCTCCACTTT. Translation gives CASSLTGRDSPLHF.

The CDR3 nucleotides are TGTGCCAGTAGTCTGACAGGGGGGTTAGAAGAGCAGTACTTC. It translates to CASSLTGGLEEQYF. The chain combines TRBV19 with TRBJ2-7; TRBD1 agrees at 9 bases. V lost 5 bases, J lost 7 bases, and 9 bases stayed unmatched. Germline assignment: CDR1 LNHDA and CDR2 SQIVND (reference sequence). The CDR3 is 14 amino acids.

The V gene is TRBV7-8, the J gene TRBJ2-1; TRBD2 matches 8 bases. The junction had 3 bases not matched to a gene; V was cut back by 1 base and J by 4 bases. Germline CDR1 and CDR2: SGHVS and FQNEAQ. The CDR3 contains 15 residues. CDR3 residues: CASSLGVAGYNEQFF. CDR3 sequence (DNA): TGTGCCAGCAGCTTAGGGGTAGCGGGGTACAATGAGCAGTTCTTC.

The chain recombines TRBV5-1 with TRBJ1-2, with D perhaps matching TRBD1 (5 bases). Germline-derived CDR1 and CDR2 are SGHRS and YFSETQ. The CDR3 is 13 residues long. With 2 bases removed from V and 3 bases from J, the gap between germline ends came to 8 bases. The CDR3 nucleotides read TGCGCCAGCAGCTTCCTAGGGGACTATGGCTACACCTTC. Amino acid sequence: CASSFLGDYGYTF. The full variable domain, with the rest looked up from reference TRBV5-1 and TRBJ1-2, is KAGVTQTPRYLIKTRGQQVTLSCSPISGHRSVSWYQQTPGQGLQFLFEYFSETQRNKGNFPGRFSGRQFSNSRSEMNVSTLELGDSALYLCASSFLGDYGYTFGSGTRLTVV.

This chain uses TRBV2 with TRBJ1-5, with D possibly matching TRBD1 (6 bases). Germline CDR1 is SNHLY and CDR2 is FYNNEI. The V end lost 8 bases, the J end lost 4 bases, and 12 bases lay between the germline ends. This CDR3 region has 13 residues. CDR3 protein: CASSDSQNQPQHF. CDR3 coding DNA: TGTGCCAGCTCGGACAGTCAGAATCAGCCCCAGCATTTT. Complete variable domain (other parts from reference TRBV2 and TRBJ1-5): EPEVTQTPSHQVTQMGQEVILRCVPISNHLYFYWYRQILGQKVEFLVSFYNNEISEKSEIFDDQFSVERPDGSNFTLKIRSTKLEDSAMYFCASSDSQNQPQHFGDGTRLSIL.

This chain connects TRBV2 to TRBJ2-1, with 9 bases fitting TRBD2. The germline gives CDR1 SNHLY, CDR2 FYNNEI. The CDR3 sequence is 16 residues long. V lost 6 bases, J lost 7 bases, and 13 bases stayed unmatched. The CDR3 region is CASRLIAGVEGNEQFF. The CDR3 DNA is TGTGCCAGCAGACTAATAGCGGGAGTCGAGGGAAATGAGCAGTTCTTC.

Details on this clone: In the same sample, other DNA sequences code for this CDR3. The chain combines TRBV2 with TRBJ2-7; 7 positions match TRBD2. Trimming took 2 bases from V and 2 from J; bases not matched to a gene: 3. CDR1 and CDR2 (germline): SNHLY, FYNNEI. The CDR3 extends over 14 amino acids. The CDR3 loop is CASSERGLTYEQYF. The CDR3 nucleotides read TGTGCCAGCAGTGAACGGGGACTAACCTACGAGCAGTACTTC.

The chain employs TRBV18 and TRBJ2-2; TRBD2 matches at 9 bases. The V and J ends lost 3 bases and 7 bases, in that order; junction bases with no gene match: 9. Germline values: CDR1 KGHSH, CDR2 LQKENI. This CDR3 comprises 16 residues. DNA of the CDR3: TGTGCCAGCTCACCCGCGGCTAGCGGGAATGTCGGGGAGCTGTTTTTT. It is translated as CASSPAASGNVGELFF.